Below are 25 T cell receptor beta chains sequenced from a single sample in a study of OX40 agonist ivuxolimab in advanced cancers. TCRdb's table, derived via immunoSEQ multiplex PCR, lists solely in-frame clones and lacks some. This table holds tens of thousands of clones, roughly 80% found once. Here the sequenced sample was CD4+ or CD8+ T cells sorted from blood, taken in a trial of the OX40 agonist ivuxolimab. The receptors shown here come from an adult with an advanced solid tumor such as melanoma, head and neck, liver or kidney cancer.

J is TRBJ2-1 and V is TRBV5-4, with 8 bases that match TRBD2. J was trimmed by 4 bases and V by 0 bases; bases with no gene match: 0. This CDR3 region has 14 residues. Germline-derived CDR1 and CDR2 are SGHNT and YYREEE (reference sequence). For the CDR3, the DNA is TGTGCCAGCAGCTTGGTAGCGGGGTACAATGAGCAGTTCTTC. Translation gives CASSLVAGYNEQFF.

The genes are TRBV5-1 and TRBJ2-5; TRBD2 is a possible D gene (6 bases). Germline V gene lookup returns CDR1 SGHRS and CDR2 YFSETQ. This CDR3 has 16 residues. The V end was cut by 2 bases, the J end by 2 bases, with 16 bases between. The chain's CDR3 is CASSFSSGVNQETQYF. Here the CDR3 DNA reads TGCGCCAGCAGCTTCAGTAGCGGCGTCAATCAAGAGACCCAGTACTTC. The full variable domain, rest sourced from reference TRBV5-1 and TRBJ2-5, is KAGVTQTPRYLIKTRGQQVTLSCSPISGHRSVSWYQQTPGQGLQFLFEYFSETQRNKGNFPGRFSGRQFSNSRSEMNVSTLELGDSALYLCASSFSSGVNQETQYFGPGTRLLVL.

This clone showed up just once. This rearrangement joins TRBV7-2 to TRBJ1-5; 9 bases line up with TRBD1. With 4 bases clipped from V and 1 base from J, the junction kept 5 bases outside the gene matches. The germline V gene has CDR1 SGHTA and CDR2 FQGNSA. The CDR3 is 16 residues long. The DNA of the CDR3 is TGTGCCAGCAGCTCCACAGGGGGCTTGAGCAATCAGCCCCAGCATTTT. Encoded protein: CASSSTGGLSNQPQHF.

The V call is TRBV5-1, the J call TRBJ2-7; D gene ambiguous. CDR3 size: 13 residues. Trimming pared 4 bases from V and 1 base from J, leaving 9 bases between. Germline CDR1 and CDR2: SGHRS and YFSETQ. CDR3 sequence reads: CASSGPLSYEQYF. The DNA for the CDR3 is TGCGCCAGCAGCGGACCGTTATCCTACGAGCAGTACTTC.

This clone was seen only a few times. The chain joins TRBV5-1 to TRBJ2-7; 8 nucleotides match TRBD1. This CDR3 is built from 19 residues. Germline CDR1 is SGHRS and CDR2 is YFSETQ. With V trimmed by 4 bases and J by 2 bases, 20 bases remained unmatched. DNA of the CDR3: TGCGCCAGCAGCGGAGGACAGGGAAGAATTTCAGCTGGTACCTACGAGCAGTACTTC. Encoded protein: CASSGGQGRISAGTYEQYF.

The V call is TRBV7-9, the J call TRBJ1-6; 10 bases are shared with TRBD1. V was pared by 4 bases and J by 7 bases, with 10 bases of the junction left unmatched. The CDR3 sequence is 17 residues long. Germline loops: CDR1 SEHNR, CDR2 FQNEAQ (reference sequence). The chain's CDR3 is CASSYLSGTGENSPLHF. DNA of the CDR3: TGTGCCAGCAGCTACCTATCCGGGACAGGGGAAAATTCACCCCTCCACTTT.

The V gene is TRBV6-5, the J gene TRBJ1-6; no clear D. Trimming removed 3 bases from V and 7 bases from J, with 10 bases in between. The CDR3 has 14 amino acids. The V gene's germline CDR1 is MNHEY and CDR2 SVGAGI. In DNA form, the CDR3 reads TGTGCCAGCAGTTATAAGGTCCCAAATTCACCCCTCCACTTT. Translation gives CASSYKVPNSPLHF.

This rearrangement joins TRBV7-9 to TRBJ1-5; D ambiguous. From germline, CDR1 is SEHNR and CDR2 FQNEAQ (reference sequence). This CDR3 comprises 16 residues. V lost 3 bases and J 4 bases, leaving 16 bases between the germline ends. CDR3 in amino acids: CASSFSGPGVNQPQHF. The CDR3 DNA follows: TGTGCCAGCAGCTTCTCGGGCCCGGGTGTGAATCAGCCCCAGCATTTT.

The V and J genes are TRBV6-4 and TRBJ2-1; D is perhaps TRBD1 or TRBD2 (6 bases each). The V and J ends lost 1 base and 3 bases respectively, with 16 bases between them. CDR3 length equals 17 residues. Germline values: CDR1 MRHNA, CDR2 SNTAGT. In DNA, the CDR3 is TGTGCCAGCAGTGACTGGTCCCCGGGGGCCTACTACAATGAGCAGTTCTTC. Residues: CASSDWSPGAYYNEQFF.

The CDR3 DNA is TGTGCCAGCAGCGAAGCATCCGGTTGGCAGGGTACCTATGGCTACACCTTC. The encoded protein is CASSEASGWQGTYGYTF. The rearrangement uses TRBV9 and TRBJ1-2; a weak D match, TRBD1 (5 bases). V lost 3 bases and J lost 4, with 22 bases in between. This CDR3 has 17 amino acids. The germline V gene has CDR1 SGDLS and CDR2 YYNGEE.

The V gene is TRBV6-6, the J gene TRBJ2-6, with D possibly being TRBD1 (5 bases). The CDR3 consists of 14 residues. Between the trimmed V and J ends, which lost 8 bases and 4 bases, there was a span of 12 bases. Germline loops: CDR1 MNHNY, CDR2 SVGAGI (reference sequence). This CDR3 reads CASLLGAGANVLTF. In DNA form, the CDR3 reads TGTGCCAGCCTCCTAGGGGCCGGGGCCAACGTCCTGACTTTC.

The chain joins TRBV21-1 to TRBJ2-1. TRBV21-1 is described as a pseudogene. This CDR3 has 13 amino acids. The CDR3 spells CATLSLDENEQFF. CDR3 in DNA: TGTGCCACCCTAAGCCTCGACGAAAATGAGCAGTTCTTC.

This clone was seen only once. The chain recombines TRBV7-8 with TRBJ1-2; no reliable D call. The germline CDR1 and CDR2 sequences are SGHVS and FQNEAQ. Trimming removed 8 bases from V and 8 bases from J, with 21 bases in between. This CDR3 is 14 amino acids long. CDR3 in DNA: TGTGCCAGCTACCGGTTTTCTGGGGTTGAGGGCTACACCTTC. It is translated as CASYRFSGVEGYTF.

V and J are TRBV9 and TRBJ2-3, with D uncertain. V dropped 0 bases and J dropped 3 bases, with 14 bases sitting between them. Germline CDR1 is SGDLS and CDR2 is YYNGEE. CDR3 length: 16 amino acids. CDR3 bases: TGTGCCAGCAGCGTAGGCTCTGATTGGCGGACAGATACGCAGTATTTT. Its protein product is CASSVGSDWRTDTQYF. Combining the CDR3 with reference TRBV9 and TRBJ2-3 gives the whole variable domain DSGVTQTPKHLITATGQRVTLRCSPRSGDLSVYWYQQSLDQGLQFLIQYYNGEERAKGNILERFSAQQFPDLHSELNLSSLELGDSALYFCASSVGSDWRTDTQYFGPGTRLTVL.

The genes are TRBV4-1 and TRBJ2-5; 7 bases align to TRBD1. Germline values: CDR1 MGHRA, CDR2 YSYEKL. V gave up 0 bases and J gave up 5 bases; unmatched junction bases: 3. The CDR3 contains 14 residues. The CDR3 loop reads CASSQDTGAETQYF. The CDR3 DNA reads TGCGCCAGCAGCCAAGACACAGGGGCGGAGACCCAGTACTTC.

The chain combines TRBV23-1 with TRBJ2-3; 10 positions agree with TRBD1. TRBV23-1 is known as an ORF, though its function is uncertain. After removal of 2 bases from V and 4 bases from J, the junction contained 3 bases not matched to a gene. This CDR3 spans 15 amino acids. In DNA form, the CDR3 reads TGCGCCAGCAGTCAAGGGGGACAGGGGCCAGATACGCAGTATTTT. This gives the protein CASSQGGQGPDTQYF.

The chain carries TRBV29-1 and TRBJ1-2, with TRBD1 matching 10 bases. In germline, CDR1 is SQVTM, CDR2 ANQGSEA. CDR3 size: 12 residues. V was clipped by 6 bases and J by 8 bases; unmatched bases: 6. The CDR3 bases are TGCAGCGTCGGAGACAGGGGGCAGGGCTACACCTTC. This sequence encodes CSVGDRGQGYTF.

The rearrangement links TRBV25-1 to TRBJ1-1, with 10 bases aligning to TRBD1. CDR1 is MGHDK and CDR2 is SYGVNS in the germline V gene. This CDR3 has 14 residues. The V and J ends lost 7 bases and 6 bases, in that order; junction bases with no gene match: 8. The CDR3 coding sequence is TGTGCCAGCACCCAAGGGGACAGGGGCTCTGAAGCTTTCTTT. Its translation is CASTQGDRGSEAFF.

Written as DNA, the CDR3 is TGTGCCAGCAGAGGGGGGGGAGAGACCCAGTACTTC. As protein: CASRGGGETQYF. This chain uses TRBV7-6 with TRBJ2-5, with D possibly matching TRBD2 (7 bases). Germline-derived CDR1 and CDR2 are SGHVS and FNYEAQ. Trimming pared 6 bases from V and 4 bases from J, leaving 9 bases between. The CDR3 is 12 residues long. Using reference TRBV7-6 and TRBJ2-5 for the parts outside the CDR3, the full variable domain is GAGVSQSPRYKVTKRGQDVALRCDPISGHVSLYWYRQALGQGPEFLTYFNYEAQQDKSGLPNDRFSAERPEGSISTLTIQRTEQRDSAMYRCASRGGGETQYFGPGTRLLVL.

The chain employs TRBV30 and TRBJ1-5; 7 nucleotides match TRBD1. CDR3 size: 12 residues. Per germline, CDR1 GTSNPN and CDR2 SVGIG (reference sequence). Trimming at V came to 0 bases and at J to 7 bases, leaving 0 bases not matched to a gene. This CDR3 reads CAWSVQGQPQHF. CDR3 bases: TGTGCCTGGAGTGTACAGGGGCAGCCCCAGCATTTT.

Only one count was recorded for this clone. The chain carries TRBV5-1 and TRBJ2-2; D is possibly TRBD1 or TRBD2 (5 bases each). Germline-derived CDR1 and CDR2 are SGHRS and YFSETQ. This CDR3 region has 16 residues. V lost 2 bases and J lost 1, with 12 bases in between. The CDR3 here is CASSLLSRGNTGELFF. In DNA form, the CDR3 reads TGCGCCAGCAGCTTACTATCGAGGGGGAACACCGGGGAGCTGTTTTTT.

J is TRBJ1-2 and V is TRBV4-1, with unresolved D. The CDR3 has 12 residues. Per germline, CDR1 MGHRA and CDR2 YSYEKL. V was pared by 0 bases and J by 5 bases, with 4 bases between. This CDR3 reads CASSQDGYGYTF. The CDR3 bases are TGCGCCAGCAGCCAAGATGGGTATGGCTACACCTTC.

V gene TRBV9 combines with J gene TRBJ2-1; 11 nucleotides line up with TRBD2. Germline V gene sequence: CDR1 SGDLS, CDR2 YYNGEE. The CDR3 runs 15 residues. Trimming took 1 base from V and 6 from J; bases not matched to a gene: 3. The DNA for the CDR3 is TGTGCCAGCAGCGTAAAGACTAGCGGGGTCAATGAGCAGTTCTTC. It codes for CASSVKTSGVNEQFF.

CDR3 in DNA: TGTGCCAGCAGTCCTATCGGACAGGGGCGGCAGTTCTTC. Translated, it gives CASSPIGQGRQFF. V is TRBV27 and J is TRBJ2-1; 9 bases map to TRBD1. In germline, CDR1 is MNHEY, CDR2 SMNVEV (reference sequence). The CDR3 has 13 residues. The trim removed 5 bases at V and 12 bases at J, leaving 8 bases unmatched.

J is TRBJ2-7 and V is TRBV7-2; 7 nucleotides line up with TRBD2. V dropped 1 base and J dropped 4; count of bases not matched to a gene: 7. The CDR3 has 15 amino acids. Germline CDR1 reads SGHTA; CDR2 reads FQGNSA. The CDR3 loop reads CASSLEGLVRYEQYF. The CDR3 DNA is TGTGCCAGCAGCTTAGAAGGACTAGTTCGGTACGAGCAGTACTTC.